The sequence of this T cell receptor beta chain was determined in a study of blood T cell repertoires in COVID-19. About the research overall: Samples of COVID-19 (acute and convalescent) were obtained from the United States, Italy and Spain.

Germline CDR1 LGHDT, CDR2 YNNKEL (reference sequence). The trim removed 4 bases at V and 6 bases at J, leaving 3 bases unmatched. The CDR3 contains 15 residues. Produced via immunoSEQ multiplex PCR; TCRdb's table is partial and in-frame only. The data hold around 170,000 clones, with 84% observed a single time. Those who participated ranged in age from about 18 to 89 years and resided in about 24 US areas. Participants' own reports of clinical history determined their cohort assignment. Donors of Cohort 3 who recovered were those that had two negative PCRs, clearance, or symptom resolution. In regard to this clone: This same CDR3 is encoded by further DNA sequences in the sample.

This TCR was recovered from a woman between 50 and 59 years old who had recovered from COVID-19. This chain joins TRBV3-1 (or the pseudogene TRBV3-2) and TRBJ2-1, with 13 bases lining up with TRBD2. The sequenced sample consisted of PBMCs or T cells enriched from blood (not recorded which). The DNA of the CDR3 is TGTGCCAGCAGCCTTGGACTAGCGGGAGTCAATGAGCAGTTCTTC. Translated: CASSLGLAGVNEQFF.